This T cell receptor (beta chain) appears in the sequencing data of a study of shared clonotypes between healthy human individuals (dated by TCRdb to 2020 to 2021). As for the study more broadly: The cohort comprised a couple of women and three men aged 18 to 49 years. Between about 0.85 and 9.5 billion PBMCs per donor were obtained by leukapheresis. Libraries were prepared and TCR repertoires were sequenced by different laboratories using diverse techniques, in order to increase sequencing depth and limit assay-specific biases. For each donor, CD4 naive and CD4 memory were each run on three plates, CD8 naive on two plates, and CD8 memory on one plate. Blood TCR repertoires of five healthy adults were deeply sequenced to estimate repertoire size and the extent of clonotype sharing between individuals.

The CDR3, from cysteine to phenylalanine, totals 12 residues. Only CDR3 DNA is held: 36 bases, read in frame from base 1. Per the germline V gene (reference sequence), LNHDA is the CDR1 and SQIVND is the CDR2. Between the V and J ends, shortened by 6 bases and 2 bases respectively, the junction contains 5 bases. Healthy HIV-negative adults with no recently reported acute infections or vaccinations were included as donors. Every donor was a Caucasian adult living in Nashville, Tennessee, USA. CD4+ T cells were enriched by magnetic negative selection, after which naive cells were positively selected on CD45RA and the negative fraction was taken as the memory subset. After blood collection by leukapheresis, PBMCs were isolated using Ficoll-Histopaque density gradient centrifugation and then cryopreserved in the vapor phase of liquid nitrogen. Analytical flow cytometry was used to check the purity and quantity of each magnetically sorted T cell population. Genomic DNA was isolated from each sorted fraction and quantified by UV absorbance on a Nanodrop 2000c.

Using the deep immunoSEQ assay, TCR CDR3 regions were amplified from genomic DNA by multiplex PCR. Genomic DNA extracted from each cell subset was distributed evenly over all wells of several immunoSEQ 96-well plates, and each plate served as one replicate. For sorted subsets, about 200 ng genomic DNA, equal to tens of thousands of T cell genomes, was loaded into each replicate PCR. Purified libraries were measured with a Qubit 3.0 fluorometer, size-checked on a Bioanalyzer 2100, and measured again with the KAPA Library Quantification kit. A separate single-read 150-cycle Illumina NextSeq 550 flow cell was used to sequence each immunoSEQ 96-well plate. Per the authors' processing: Because the immunoSEQ output held only junctional sequences and lacked quality scores, the filtering could not match the filtering applied to full-length reads. To assign V/J genes and CDR3, sequences were annotated using PyIR, a Python wrapper for IgBLAST v1.9, with IMGT germline references. Any read was removed if the V/J assignment was weak (E-value above 1e-6), the CDR3 was missing, or the read contained stop codons, out-of-frame junctions, or ambiguous translated residues. V3J clonotypes were defined by identical inferred V gene, J gene, and CDR3 amino acid sequence. Percentage overlap between repertoires was computed as shared unique clonotypes divided by the size of the smaller repertoire. RTK rarefaction, the Chao1 estimator, and Recon v2.1 estimates of unobserved clonotypes were used to assess repertoire richness. Generation probabilities for all TCRbeta clonotypes obtained by the gDNA method from a handful of donors were computed using OLGA. Drawn from immuneACCESS, this table holds only the in-frame rearrangements with V and J called that TCRdb kept. Clones are partly lost; checked studies trace under half to an unresolved V gene and leave the rest unexplained. That table is the source of V, J and clone size, and D and trimming were worked out from the DNA. The sample table contains fewer than 1.6 million clones; only one count was recorded for approximately 98.5% of them. The top ten clonotypes cover about 0.35% of the sample.

Summary of the overall study and its limitations: Naive subsets generally had larger estimated clonotype richness than memory subsets. Based on pairwise subsampling, the degree of clonotype sharing among donors was expected to be affected by sequencing depth. The small number of donors limited the genetic and exposure-history diversity represented. When four donors were compared, the shared fraction of clonotypes was around 5% for naive CD4, about 4% for naive CD8, 2% to 2.5% for memory CD4, and roughly 0.4% for memory CD8. Even with the large sequencing depth, rarefaction of the sorted-subset datasets indicated that sequencing was incomplete. Higher generation probabilities were observed for clonotypes shared by all four sorted-subset donors than for non-shared clonotypes. Sampling was limited to blood, and TCR repertoires in tissue likely differ from TCR repertoires in blood.

For this clone: What antigen it recognizes has not been identified. No base-level quality is on record; no much larger clone is a single base apart. The same CDR3 arises from other DNA sequences in this sample as well.

Recombination connected TRBV19 to TRBJ2-1; too little of a D gene remains to name it. This TCR came from a man younger than 40 in good health. The sample taken for sequencing was naive CD4+ T cells sorted from blood. According to the study, the label for this sample's cell subset or site signals: CD45RA+ positively selected. The DNA sequence reads TGTGCCAGTAGCCGGGCCTACAATGAGCAGTTCTTC. It encodes CASSRAYNEQFF.